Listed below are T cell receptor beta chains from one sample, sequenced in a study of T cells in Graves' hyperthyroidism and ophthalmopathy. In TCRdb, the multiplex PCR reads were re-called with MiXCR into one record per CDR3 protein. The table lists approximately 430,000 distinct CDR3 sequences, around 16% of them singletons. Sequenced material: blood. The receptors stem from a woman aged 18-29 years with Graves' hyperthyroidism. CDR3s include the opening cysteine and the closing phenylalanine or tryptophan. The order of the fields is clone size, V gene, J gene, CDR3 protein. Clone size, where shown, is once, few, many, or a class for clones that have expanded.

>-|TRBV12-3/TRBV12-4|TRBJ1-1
CAGSLNLREGVNTEAFF
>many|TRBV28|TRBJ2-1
CASSLVWGPSGGPYNEQFF
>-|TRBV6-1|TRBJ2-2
CASSNAGTGGQTGELFF
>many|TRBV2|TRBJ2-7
CASFDSRSYEQYF
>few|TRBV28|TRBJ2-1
CASSLGGRGLYNEQFF
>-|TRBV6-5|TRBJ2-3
CASSYGTLTDTQYF
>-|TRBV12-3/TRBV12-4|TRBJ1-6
CASRRSIGQGGSPLHF
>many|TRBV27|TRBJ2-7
CASSPGTSGSKSLVEQYF
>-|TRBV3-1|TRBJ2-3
CASSQDLGGSTDTQYF
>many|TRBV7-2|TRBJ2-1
CASSGGVSGLSYNEQFF
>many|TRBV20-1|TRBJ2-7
CSARDGGPGEFYEQYF
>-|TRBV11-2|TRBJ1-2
CASSFQPGLNYGYTF
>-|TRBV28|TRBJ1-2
CASSPRGARGYTF
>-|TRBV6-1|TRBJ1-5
CASSGVGGYSNQPQHF
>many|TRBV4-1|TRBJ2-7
CASSQAGDEQYF
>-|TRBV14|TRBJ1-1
CASSQEGRAVEAFF
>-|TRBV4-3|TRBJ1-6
CASSQALAGKYNSPLHF
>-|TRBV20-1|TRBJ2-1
CSAANLGEQFF
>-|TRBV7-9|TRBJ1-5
CASSSGGGASQPQHF
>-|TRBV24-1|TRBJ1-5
CATSDGTRARHF
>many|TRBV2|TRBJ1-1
CASGGGLNTEAFF
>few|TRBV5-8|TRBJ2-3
CASSGGLAGLPQLDTQYF
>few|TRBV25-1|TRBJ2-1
CASSGLGYYNEQFF
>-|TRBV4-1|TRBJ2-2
CASSHREPITGELFF
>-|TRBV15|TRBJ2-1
CATSRARGGGRLNEQFF
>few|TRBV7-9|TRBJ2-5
CASSETGAASQETQYF
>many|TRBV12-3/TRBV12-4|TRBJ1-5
CASSLLEGQPQHF
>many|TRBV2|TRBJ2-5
CASSSPGETQYF
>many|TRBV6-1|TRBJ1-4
CASSEAGGSAEKLFF
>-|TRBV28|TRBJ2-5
CASTPTSGRVDTGETQYF
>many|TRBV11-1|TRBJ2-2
CASSSYLVVDTGELFF
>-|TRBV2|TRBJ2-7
CASERSLDEQYF
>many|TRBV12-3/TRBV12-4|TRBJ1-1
CASSFVGGTEAFF
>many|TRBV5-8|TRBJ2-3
CASSPPTGTDTQYF
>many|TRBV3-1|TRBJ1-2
CASGTANYGYTF
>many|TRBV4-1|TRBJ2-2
CASSQDPLGQTNTGELFF
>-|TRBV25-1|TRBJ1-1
CASREFTEAFF
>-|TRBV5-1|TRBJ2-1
CASSLSIDGGGEQFF
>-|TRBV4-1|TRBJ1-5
CASSQDGGVELQPQHF
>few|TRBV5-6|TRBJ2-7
CASSSTERLSSYEQYF
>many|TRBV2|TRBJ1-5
CASSIGQVSNQPQHF
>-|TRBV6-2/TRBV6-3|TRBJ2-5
CASERGGETQYF
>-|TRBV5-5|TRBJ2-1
CASRWDTSGSYNEQFF
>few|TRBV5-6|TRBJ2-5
CASSPAQRQETQYF
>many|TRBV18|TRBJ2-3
CASSRHLTDTQYF
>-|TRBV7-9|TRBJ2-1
CASSLNTLSQFF
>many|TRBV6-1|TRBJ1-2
CASSSDRSNYGYTF
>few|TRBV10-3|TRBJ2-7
CATLSPGGGMAYEQYF
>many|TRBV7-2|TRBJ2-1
CASSLGPNNEQFF
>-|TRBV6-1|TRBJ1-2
CAISPVSTGYTF
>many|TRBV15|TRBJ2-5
CATSRDAQETQYF
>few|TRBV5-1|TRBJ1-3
CASSLDVNTIYF
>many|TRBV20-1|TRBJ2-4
CSALLAGGLLAKNIQYF
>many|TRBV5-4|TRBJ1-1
CASSLVGTPTGAFF
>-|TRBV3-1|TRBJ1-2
CASSQDRVNYGYTF
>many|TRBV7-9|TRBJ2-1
CASSLKDSRNEQFF
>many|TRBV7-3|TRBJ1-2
CASSLSAGTGYTF